The rows below give T cell receptor beta chains drawn from one sample of a study of regulatory T cells in long-lasting Graves disease. One entry per CDR3 protein results from TCRdb running MiXCR on the multiplex PCR reads. The top ten clones hold over 8.5% of a sample with about 450,000 distinct CDR3 sequences, roughly 15% of them seen once. This sample was also put to use in a study of T cells in Graves' hyperthyroidism and ophthalmopathy.

Specimen: peripheral blood mononuclear cells (PBMCs), collected at new diagnosis, from a patient treated with antithyroid drugs. The receptor source for this set is a woman in her 30s with Graves disease. Each CDR3 is given with its conserved first and last residue. The order of the fields is CDR3 length, J gene, clone size, V gene, CDR3 protein. Where a row states a size, it is once, few, many or the class of an expanded clone; other rows omit it.

16 TRBJ2-3 few TRBV12-3/TRBV12-4 CASSFWLAGSTDTQYF
13 TRBJ2-1 - TRBV19 CASSFATDNEQFF
13 TRBJ2-1 many TRBV18 CASSPGAAGEQFF
15 TRBJ2-3 many TRBV11-2 CASAQGRVSTDTQYF
14 TRBJ2-7 many TRBV6-1 CASRRAGGTYEQYF
18 TRBJ1-5 few TRBV6-2/TRBV6-3 CASPDRDRTAYSNQPQHF
12 TRBJ2-7 - TRBV10-3 CATSSLSYEQYF
15 TRBJ2-2 - TRBV12-3/TRBV12-4 CASRATGSNTGELFF
15 TRBJ2-1 few TRBV13 CASSFMTSGYNEQFF
15 TRBJ1-3 few TRBV5-5 CASSLDLMVGNTIYF